This T cell receptor beta chain emerged from a study of blood T cell repertoires in COVID-19 (dated by TCRdb to between 2020 and 2021). Describing the broader study: Collaborator samples came from the United States, Italy and Spain and covered acute and convalescent phases of COVID-19. The prospective study material was composed of cDNA or gDNA derived from T cells, B-cell-depleted T cells, or PBMCs. The dataset comprised deeply sampled blood TCRbeta repertoires from subjects exposed to, actively infected with, or recovered from COVID-19. The repertoires were released in a freely available public database meant as a resource for research on the immune response to SARS-CoV-2. The samples were drawn from the first 160 participants of the ongoing ImmuneRACE study and from 1,254 subjects provided by 6 global collaborators. Sample metadata almost always included a de-identified subject ID, COVID-19 status, age in years and sex. Where available, HLA class I and class II types were taken from metadata supplied by the sample provider and were not determined by assay-based typing.

About this clone itself: What this receptor recognizes is not known. No base quality information exists; no much larger clone differs at one position. The same CDR3 arises from other DNA sequences in this sample as well.

The immunoSEQ Assay, a bias-controlled multiplex PCR, was used to amplify TCRbeta CDR3 regions from genomic DNA. The study's processing was this. The number of nucleated cells in each sample was estimated from the amplification of reference gene primers within the assay. Sequence reads were collapsed and filtered to measure the absolute abundance of every unique TCRbeta CDR3 rearrangement. For each sample, productive Simpson clonality was calculated as the square root of Simpson's diversity index over productive rearrangements. The table comes from immuneACCESS by way of TCRdb, which keeps in-frame sequences with V and J called. Part of the clones is missing from these tables; in studies checked, under half for an unresolved V gene and the rest for unknown reasons. The V and J calls and clone size are taken from that table; D and trimming were inferred from the DNA. The sample table holds over 300,000 clones, of which roughly 90% were seen once. Together, the top ten hold 6.5% of the sample.

Whole blood was collected in K2EDTA tubes by collaborating institutions according to the institutions' own protocols. For TCRbeta analysis, collaborators shipped samples as frozen whole blood, isolated PBMCs, or DNA extracted from either of those sample types. Clipping removes 3 bases from V and 4 bases from J, with 3 as the unmatched junction base count. The CDR3 holds 14 amino acids from the cysteine to the phenylalanine. Of all the DNA, just the CDR3 is kept, 42 bases in frame from base 1. The germline V gene provides CDR1 KGHSH and CDR2 LQKENI. Overall study outcomes, separate from this receptor: How much clinical and demographic metadata was included differed by source and by participant, and the metadata was provided uncurated.

This clonotype was obtained from a man aged 18-30 years with active or convalescent COVID-19. Specimen: peripheral blood. The rearranged chain carries TRBV18 and TRBJ1-1, with 9 junctional bases fitting TRBD1. This receptor carries the CDR3 CASSPTGGGTEAFF. The DNA sequence is as follows: TGTGCCAGCTCACCTACAGGGGGCGGCACTGAAGCTTTCTTT.